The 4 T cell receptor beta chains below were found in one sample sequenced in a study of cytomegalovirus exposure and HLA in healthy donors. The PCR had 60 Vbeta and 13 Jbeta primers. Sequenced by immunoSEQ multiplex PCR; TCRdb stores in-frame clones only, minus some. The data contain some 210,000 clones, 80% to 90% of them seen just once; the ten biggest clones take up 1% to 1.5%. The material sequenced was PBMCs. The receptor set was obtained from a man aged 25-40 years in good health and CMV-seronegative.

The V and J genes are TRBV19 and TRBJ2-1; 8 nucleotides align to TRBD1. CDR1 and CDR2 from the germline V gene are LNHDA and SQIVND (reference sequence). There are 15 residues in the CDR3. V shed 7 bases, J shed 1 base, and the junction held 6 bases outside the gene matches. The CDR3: CASIRTGGSYNEQFF. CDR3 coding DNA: TGTGCCAGTATAAGAACAGGGGGGTCCTACAATGAGCAGTTCTTC.

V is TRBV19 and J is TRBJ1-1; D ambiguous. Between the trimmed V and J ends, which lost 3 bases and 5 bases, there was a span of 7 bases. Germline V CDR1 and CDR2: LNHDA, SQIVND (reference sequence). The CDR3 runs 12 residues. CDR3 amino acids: CASSISRTEAFF. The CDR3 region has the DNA TGTGCCAGTAGTATTTCTAGAACTGAAGCTTTCTTT.

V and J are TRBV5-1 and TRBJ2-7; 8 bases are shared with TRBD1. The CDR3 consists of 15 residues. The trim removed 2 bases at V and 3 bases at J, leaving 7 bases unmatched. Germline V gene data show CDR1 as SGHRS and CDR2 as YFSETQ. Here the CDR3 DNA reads TGCGCCAGCAGCTTCGGGACAGGTTCGTTCTACGAGCAGTACTTC. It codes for CASSFGTGSFYEQYF.

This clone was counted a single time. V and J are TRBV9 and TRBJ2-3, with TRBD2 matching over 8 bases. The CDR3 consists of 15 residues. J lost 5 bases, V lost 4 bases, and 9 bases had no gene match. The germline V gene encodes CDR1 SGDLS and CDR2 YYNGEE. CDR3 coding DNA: TGTGCCAGCAGCCCCGGGGGGGGGCAATTAGATACGCAGTATTTT. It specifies CASSPGGGQLDTQYF.